The entry that follows covers one T cell receptor (beta chain) sequence. Looked up from germline, CDR1 is LGHNA and CDR2 is YNFKEQ. This CDR3 is built from 17 residues. The V segment lost 0 bases and the J segment 8 bases; nucleotides outside the gene matches: 8. This specimen belongs to a study of shared T cell receptors in the human thymus. Profiled with immunoSEQ multiplex PCR; TCRdb holds only in-frame clones, not every one. The sample lists hundreds of thousands of clones; roughly 90% were seen once. These sequences were also reported in another study, on human thymus T cells. That study adds: Among the donors, all were healthy Finnish infants having corrective surgery for congenital heart defects. Surgeons resected thymus tissue during corrective heart surgery. Usage of V and J genes appeared biased in thymic and blood repertoires. Related research examined unrelated individuals and reported that their thymic repertoires overlapped highly.

Source material: thymocytes. The rearrangement links TRBV4-2 to TRBJ2-1; 12 positions match TRBD2. The clonotype originates from a boy less than two years old with a congenital heart defect. The CDR3 sequence: CASSQDSLAGGIDEQFF. In DNA form, the CDR3 reads TGTGCCAGCAGCCAAGATTCTCTAGCGGGAGGGATCGATGAGCAGTTCTTC.